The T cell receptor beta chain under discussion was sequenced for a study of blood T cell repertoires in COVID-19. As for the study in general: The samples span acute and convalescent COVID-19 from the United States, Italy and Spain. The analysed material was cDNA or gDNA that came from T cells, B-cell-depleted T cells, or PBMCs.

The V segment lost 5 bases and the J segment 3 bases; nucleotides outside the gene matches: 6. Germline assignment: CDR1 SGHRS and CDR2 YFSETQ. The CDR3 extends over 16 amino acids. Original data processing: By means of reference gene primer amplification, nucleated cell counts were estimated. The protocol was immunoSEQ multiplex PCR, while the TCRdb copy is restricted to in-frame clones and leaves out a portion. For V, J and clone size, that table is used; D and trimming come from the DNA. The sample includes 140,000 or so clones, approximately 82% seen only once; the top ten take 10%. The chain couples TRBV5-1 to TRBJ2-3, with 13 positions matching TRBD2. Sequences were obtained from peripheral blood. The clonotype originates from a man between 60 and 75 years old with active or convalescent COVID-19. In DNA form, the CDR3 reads TGCGCCAGCAGGACGTCGGGACTAGCGGGGACAGATACGCAGTATTTT. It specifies CASRTSGLAGTDTQYF. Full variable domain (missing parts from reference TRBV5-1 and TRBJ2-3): KAGVTQTPRYLIKTRGQQVTLSCSPISGHRSVSWYQQTPGQGLQFLFEYFSETQRNKGNFPGRFSGRQFSNSRSEMNVSTLELGDSALYLCASRTSGLAGTDTQYFGPGTRLTVL.